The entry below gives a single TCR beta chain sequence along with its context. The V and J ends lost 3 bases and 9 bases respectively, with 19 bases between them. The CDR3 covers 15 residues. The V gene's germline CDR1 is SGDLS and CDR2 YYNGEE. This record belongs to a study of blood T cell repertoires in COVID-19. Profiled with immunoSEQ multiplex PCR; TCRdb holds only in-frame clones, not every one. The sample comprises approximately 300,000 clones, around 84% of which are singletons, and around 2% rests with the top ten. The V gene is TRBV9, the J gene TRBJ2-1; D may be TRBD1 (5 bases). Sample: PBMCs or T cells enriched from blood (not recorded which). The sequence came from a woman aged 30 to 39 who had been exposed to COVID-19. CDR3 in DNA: TGTGCCAGCAGCGAAGGTGGGGCCTTCGTCTCTGAGCAGTTCTTC. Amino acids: CASSEGGAFVSEQFF.